In its sample, the clone carrying this TCR beta chain was seen a few times. Its antigen is currently unknown. The CDR3 runs 12 residues. The J segment lost 2 bases and the V segment lost 8 bases, leaving 3 bases of the junction unmatched. Germline V lookup: CDR1 ENHRY, CDR2 SYGVKD. TCRdb ran MiXCR on the reads and lists one entry per CDR3 protein. The sample carries 75,000 to 100,000 distinct CDR3 sequences, about half recorded once. This sample is drawn from a study of T cell repertoires in cytomegalovirus infection. Study information: Carrying CMV and the relevant HLA type showed in public TCR beta signatures.

Source: CD8+ T cells from cultured PBMCs, taken from culture after CMV antigen stimulation. The receptor was isolated from a human donor in good health (CMV status not recorded). Some clones in this sample may be carry-over from other donors' samples. This chain connects TRBV10-3 to TRBJ2-7; 7 bases fit TRBD1. The CDR3 region is CAIGDSTYEQYF. The CDR3 DNA is TGTGCCATCGGGGACAGTACCTACGAGCAGTACTTC.